These 28 T cell receptor beta chains were all obtained from the same sample, sequenced in a study of cytomegalovirus exposure and HLA in healthy donors. The PCR contained 60 Vbeta and 13 Jbeta primers. The table came from immunoSEQ multiplex PCR; TCRdb's copy has only in-frame clones and leaves some out. The table includes 150,000 or so clones, roughly 79% detected once. Sequencing was performed on PBMCs. Receptors originate from a woman aged 45-65 years in good health and CMV-seropositive.

The rearrangement uses TRBV28 and TRBJ1-3; D might be TRBD1 (5 bases). Trimming shortened V by 5 bases and J by 2 bases, and 13 bases separated the two germline ends. Germline CDR1 is MDHEN and CDR2 is SYDVKM. The CDR3 contains 15 residues. CDR3 sequence reads: CASSLQTVPGNTIYF. Written as DNA, the CDR3 is TGTGCCAGCAGTCTACAGACAGTACCTGGAAACACCATATATTTT.

The chain uses TRBV21-1 and TRBJ1-1. TRBV21-1 is reported as a pseudogene. The CDR3 has 13 amino acids. The DNA of the CDR3 is TGTGCCAGCAGCTCCCTAGGGAGCACTGAAGCTTTCTTT. This gives the protein CASSSLGSTEAFF.

The gene calls are TRBV4-1 and TRBJ1-3, with 9 bases lining up with TRBD1. Losses at the gene ends were 0 bases for V and 4 bases for J; bases not matched to a gene: 7. This CDR3 comprises 17 residues. Germline CDR1 and CDR2: MGHRA and YSYEKL. CDR3 coding DNA: TGCGCCAGCAGCCAAGATCTTGGACAGGGGCCCGGAAACACCATATATTTT. It yields the protein CASSQDLGQGPGNTIYF.

The chain joins TRBV30 to TRBJ2-5; TRBD2 agrees at 11 bases. From germline, CDR1 is GTSNPN and CDR2 SVGIG (reference sequence). V lost 4 bases and J lost 1; bases outside the gene matches: 8. CDR3 length: 16 amino acids. The CDR3 loop reads CAWISLAGVGQETQYF. In DNA, the CDR3 is TGTGCCTGGATATCACTAGCGGGAGTGGGCCAAGAGACCCAGTACTTC.

The chain carries TRBV7-9 and TRBJ1-6, with a weak D call TRBD1 (5 bases). CDR1 is SEHNR, CDR2 FQNEAQ, per germline (reference sequence). The V end lost 3 bases, the J end lost 2 bases, and 14 bases lay between the germline ends. CDR3 length equals 17 residues. The CDR3 sequence: CASSLGLSDAYNSPLHF. In DNA, the CDR3 is TGTGCCAGCAGCTTGGGGCTCTCCGATGCCTATAATTCACCCCTCCACTTT. The complete variable domain, with remaining parts taken from reference TRBV7-9 and TRBJ1-6, reads DTGVSQNPRHKITKRGQNVTFRCDPISEHNRLYWYRQTLGQGPEFLTYFQNEAQLEKSRLLSDRFSAERPKGSFSTLEIQRTEQGDSAMYLCASSLGLSDAYNSPLHFGNGTRLTVT.

The chain joins TRBV6-5 to TRBJ1-2; 7 bases are a match to TRBD1. CDR3 length: 13 amino acids. V shed 5 bases, J shed 8 bases, and the junction held 8 bases outside the gene matches. Per germline, CDR1 MNHEY and CDR2 SVGAGI. CDR3 amino acids: CASSPDRVGGYTF. The DNA of the CDR3 is TGTGCCAGCAGTCCCGACAGGGTCGGAGGCTACACCTTC.

The chain uses TRBV10-1 and TRBJ2-1; 8 nucleotides agree with TRBD1. The CDR3 consists of 15 residues. From germline, CDR1 is WNHNN and CDR2 SYGVQD (reference sequence). With V trimmed by 3 bases and J by 4 bases, 5 bases remained unmatched. In nucleotides, the CDR3 is TGCGCCAGCAGTGAACGACAGGGGCCTTACAATGAGCAGTTCTTC. Amino acids: CASSERQGPYNEQFF.

The J gene is TRBJ2-7, the V gene TRBV7-2, with a possible D match to TRBD2 (6 bases). V lost 5 bases and J lost 7, with 24 bases in between. The V gene's germline CDR1 is SGHTA and CDR2 FQGNSA. This CDR3 region has 16 residues. The CDR3 sequence is CASSRHSGGAPGEQYF. CDR3 in DNA: TGTGCCAGCAGCCGACACTCGGGCGGGGCCCCGGGTGAGCAGTACTTC.

The genes are TRBV2 and TRBJ1-1; 7 positions match TRBD1. V lost 6 bases, J lost 0 bases, and 4 bases stayed unmatched. Germline V gives CDR1 SNHLY, CDR2 FYNNEI. CDR3 length equals 14 residues. In DNA, the CDR3 is TGTGCCAGCAGCGACAGGGAGGTGAACACTGAAGCTTTCTTT. This sequence encodes CASSDREVNTEAFF.

The rearrangement joins TRBV7-3 to TRBJ2-3; the match to TRBD1 covers 8 bases. CDR1 and CDR2 from the germline V gene are SGHTA and FQGTGA. The CDR3 runs 14 residues. The V and J ends lost 5 bases and 4 bases, in that order; junction bases with no gene match: 5. The CDR3 is CASSQGQDPDTQYF. The DNA for the CDR3 is TGTGCCAGCAGCCAGGGACAGGACCCAGATACGCAGTATTTT. The full variable domain, its missing parts supplied by reference TRBV7-3 and TRBJ2-3, is GAGVSQTPSNKVTEKGKYVELRCDPISGHTALYWYRQSLGQGPEFLIYFQGTGAADDSGLPNDRFFAVRPEGSVSTLKIQRTERGDSAVYLCASSQGQDPDTQYFGPGTRLTVL.

The V and J genes are TRBV19 and TRBJ1-4; the match to TRBD1 covers 8 bases. This CDR3 is 15 amino acids long. Germline V lookup: CDR1 LNHDA, CDR2 SQIVND (reference sequence). Unmatched junction bases numbered 7, after V lost 3 bases and J lost 7 bases. This chain's CDR3 is CASSMIRGQGEKLFF. The CDR3 DNA is TGTGCCAGTAGTATGATCAGGGGGCAAGGTGAAAAACTGTTTTTT.

This sequence joins TRBV5-4 and TRBJ2-5; possible D gene TRBD2, 5 bases. The CDR3 has 14 residues. The germline CDR1 and CDR2 sequences are SGHNT and YYREEE (reference sequence). The germline V and J ends were trimmed by 1 base and 5 bases, with 12 bases remaining between them. The CDR3 here is CASSLTSRGETQYF. The CDR3 DNA is TGTGCCAGCAGCTTGACTAGTCGAGGCGAGACCCAGTACTTC.

This clone was seen only once. The chain combines TRBV15 with TRBJ2-3; 9 bases agree with TRBD2. With 6 bases clipped from V and 9 bases from J, the junction kept 19 bases outside the gene matches. Germline CDR1 reads LNHNV; CDR2 reads YYDKDF (reference sequence). The CDR3 is made up of 17 amino acids. CDR3 DNA: TGTGCCACCAGTAGATCGGGGGACAGCCCTAGCGGGATCACGCAGTATTTT. Protein sequence: CATSRSGDSPSGITQYF.

This chain links TRBV5-1 with TRBJ1-3; a possible D gene is TRBD1 (6 bases). The V end lost 2 bases, the J end lost 4 bases, and 13 bases lay between the germline ends. Germline V CDR1 and CDR2: SGHRS, YFSETQ. The CDR3 contains 15 residues. CDR3 amino acids: CASSFTGGTGNTIYF. CDR3 in DNA: TGCGCCAGCAGCTTTACGGGGGGCACAGGAAACACCATATATTTT.

The chain has TRBV4-1 and TRBJ1-2; D uncertain. CDR3 size: 13 residues. Germline CDR1 reads MGHRA; CDR2 reads YSYEKL. Between the trimmed V and J ends, which lost 1 base and 2 bases, there was a span of 5 bases. This CDR3 reads CASSQGENYGYTF. CDR3 nucleotide sequence: TGCGCCAGCAGCCAAGGGGAGAACTATGGCTACACCTTC.

The chain is built from TRBV5-1 and TRBJ2-2; possible D gene TRBD1, 5 bases. CDR3 length: 14 residues. The germline V gene has CDR1 SGHRS and CDR2 YFSETQ. Trimming cost V 4 bases and J 0 bases, with 7 bases left between them. For the CDR3, the DNA is TGCGCCAGCAGCCAGGGCGCGAACACCGGGGAGCTGTTTTTT. This encodes CASSQGANTGELFF.

The rearrangement links TRBV4-2 to TRBJ2-7, with 8 bases aligning to TRBD2. CDR3 length equals 15 residues. J gave up 0 bases and V 3 bases, and 4 bases lay outside the gene matches. The germline V gene encodes CDR1 LGHNA and CDR2 YNFKEQ. This CDR3 is CASSHELADSYEQYF. The DNA of the CDR3 is TGTGCCAGCAGCCACGAACTAGCGGACTCCTACGAGCAGTACTTC.

This clone has just a few counts. This chain links TRBV10-3 with TRBJ2-7; TRBD1 agrees at 8 bases. J gave up 0 bases and V 9 bases, and 16 bases lay outside the gene matches. The CDR3 runs 17 residues. Per the germline V gene, CDR1 is ENHRY and CDR2 is SYGVKD. The CDR3: CAIGSPSTGGSSYEQYF. The CDR3 DNA sequence: TGTGCCATAGGTTCCCCCTCCACAGGGGGGTCCTCCTACGAGCAGTACTTC.

This rearrangement joins TRBV30 to TRBJ1-2; a weak D match, TRBD1 (5 bases). From germline, CDR1 is GTSNPN and CDR2 SVGIG (reference sequence). This CDR3 comprises 15 residues. Trimming pared 0 bases from V and 6 bases from J, leaving 17 bases between. The chain's CDR3 is CAWSVRTQGMDGYTF. CDR3 DNA: TGTGCCTGGAGTGTACGGACCCAGGGAATGGATGGCTACACCTTC.

The chain has TRBV27 and TRBJ1-4; D is uncertain. Germline V gene lookup returns CDR1 MNHEY and CDR2 SMNVEV (reference sequence). V was trimmed by 6 bases and J by 5 bases, leaving 4 bases between them. The CDR3 is 11 residues long. The CDR3 sequence is CASSQNEKLFF. CDR3 nucleotides: TGTGCCAGCAGCCAGAATGAAAAACTGTTTTTT.

This sequence joins TRBV2 and TRBJ2-7; D gene ambiguous. Per germline, CDR1 SNHLY and CDR2 FYNNEI. The CDR3 length is 13 residues. Deletions cut 0 bases from V and 6 bases from J, with 9 bases between. In DNA, the CDR3 is TGTGCCAGCAGTGAAGCTACTCCTGGCGAGCAGTACTTC. Its translation: CASSEATPGEQYF. The full variable domain, with the rest looked up from reference TRBV2 and TRBJ2-7, is EPEVTQTPSHQVTQMGQEVILRCVPISNHLYFYWYRQILGQKVEFLVSFYNNEISEKSEIFDDQFSVERPDGSNFTLKIRSTKLEDSAMYFCASSEATPGEQYFGPGTRLTVT.

The chain is built from TRBV11-2 and TRBJ2-3; no firm D call. CDR3 length equals 15 residues. The V and J ends lost 5 bases and 0 bases respectively, with 12 bases between them. CDR1 is SGHAT, CDR2 FQNNGV, per germline. CDR3: CASSRTLTSTDTQYF. CDR3 DNA: TGTGCCAGCAGCAGAACCCTTACTAGCACAGATACGCAGTATTTT.

This clone was picked up one time. The V and J genes are TRBV13 and TRBJ1-1, with D unresolved. V gave up 5 bases and J gave up 2 bases, with 9 bases separating them. Germline V gene lookup returns CDR1 PRHDT and CDR2 FYEKMQ (reference sequence). The CDR3 is 13 residues long. CDR3 bases: TGTGCCAGCAGCCTATCCATTAACACTGAAGCTTTCTTT. Protein: CASSLSINTEAFF.

The chain couples TRBV19 to TRBJ2-5; D not certain. Per the germline V gene, CDR1 is LNHDA and CDR2 is SQIVND (reference sequence). There are 14 residues in the CDR3. Trimming removed 0 bases at V and 2 bases at J, with 7 bases between. This CDR3 reads CASSIDLEQETQYF. The CDR3 coding sequence is TGTGCCAGTAGTATAGATCTAGAACAAGAGACCCAGTACTTC.

This sequence joins TRBV19 and TRBJ2-7; 9 nucleotides line up with TRBD1. The J segment lost 2 bases and the V segment lost 0 bases, leaving 2 bases of the junction unmatched. The CDR3 covers 15 residues. The germline CDR1 and CDR2 sequences are LNHDA and SQIVND (reference sequence). The CDR3 loop is CASSIEGTGTYEQYF. CDR3 coding DNA: TGTGCCAGTAGTATAGAGGGGACAGGGACCTACGAGCAGTACTTC. Combining the CDR3 with reference TRBV19 and TRBJ2-7 gives the whole variable domain DGGITQSPKYLFRKEGQNVTLSCEQNLNHDAMYWYRQDPGQGLRLIYYSQIVNDFQKGDIAEGYSVSREKKESFPLTVTSAQKNPTAFYLCASSIEGTGTYEQYFGPGTRLTVT.

The J gene is TRBJ2-7, the V gene TRBV4-1, with a weak D call TRBD2 (6 bases). Trimming left V 4 bases short and J 4 bases short, with 17 bases between. CDR1 is MGHRA and CDR2 is YSYEKL in the germline V gene. This CDR3 has 15 residues. Here the CDR3 reads CASSLYQRVGYEQYF. The CDR3 DNA sequence: TGCGCCAGCAGCCTCTATCAGCGGGTAGGATACGAGCAGTACTTC.

This clone has just a few counts. The chain links TRBV2 to TRBJ1-2; D uncertain. Germline V gene sequence: CDR1 SNHLY, CDR2 FYNNEI. The V end lost 8 bases, the J end lost 0 bases, and 13 bases lay between the germline ends. This CDR3 is built from 14 residues. The DNA for the CDR3 is TGTGCCAGCTCTCTTGCACATCCTAACTATGGCTACACCTTC. This encodes CASSLAHPNYGYTF.

The V and J genes are TRBV27 and TRBJ2-2; TRBD2 agrees at 12 bases. The ends lost 4 bases at V and 9 bases at J; junction bases unmatched: 6. Per the germline V gene, CDR1 is MNHEY and CDR2 is SMNVEV (reference sequence). The CDR3 is 15 residues long. CDR3 residues: CASSSRLAGEWELFF. Written as DNA, the CDR3 is TGTGCCAGCAGTTCAAGACTAGCGGGAGAGTGGGAGCTGTTTTTT.